These 16 T cell receptor beta chains originate from one sample sequenced in a study of preoperative IRX-2 immunotherapy in early breast cancer. Documented treatment: preoperative locoregional IRX-2 cytokine immunotherapy. Here immunoSEQ multiplex PCR was the method, and the copy in TCRdb shows in-frame clones only, minus some. The sample contains fewer than 40,000 clones, 85% to 90% of which appear only once. The sequenced sample was tumor tissue, obtained after IRX-2 immunotherapy. The receptors derive from a human donor with breast cancer.

This chain links TRBV7-7 with TRBJ1-2, with D possibly matching TRBD1 (6 bases). The germline V gene encodes CDR1 SSHAT and CDR2 FNYEAQ (reference sequence). This CDR3 comprises 16 residues. Deletions cut 7 bases from V and 3 bases from J, with 21 bases between. The CDR3 is CASNPIGGGFDYGYTF. The CDR3 DNA follows: TGTGCCAGCAACCCAATAGGGGGGGGTTTTGACTATGGCTACACCTTC.

On this clone: Compared with germline, one end of the junction differs, possibly owing to a read error. The V call is TRBV6-4, the J call TRBJ2-3; D is undetermined. The CDR3 runs 14 residues. The germline V gene has CDR1 MRHNA and CDR2 SNTAGT. CDR3 region: CASSYSGRTDTQYF. The DNA of the CDR3 is TGTGCCAGCAGTTACTCAGGACGCACAGATACGCAGTATTTT.

The chain has TRBV6-8 and TRBJ1-4; 10 bases line up with TRBD1. Looked up from germline, CDR1 is MNHGY and CDR2 is SAAAGT. V trimming: 10 bases; J trimming: 8 bases; junction bases outside the gene matches: 4. The CDR3 length is 12 residues. Written as DNA, the CDR3 is TGTGCCATTCGGGACAGGGGCGAAAAACTGTTTTTT. Translated, it gives CAIRDRGEKLFF.

The genes are TRBV7-1 and TRBJ1-2; 10 bases line up with TRBD1. TRBV7-1 is an open reading frame, and its role is uncertain. The CDR3 runs to 15 residues. The V gene end was trimmed by 5 bases and the J gene end by 2 bases; junction bases not matched to a gene: 5. This chain's CDR3 is CASSATGQGNYGYTF. CDR3 bases: TGTGCCAGCAGCGCAACGGGACAGGGGAACTATGGCTACACCTTC.

The chain employs TRBV28 and TRBJ1-1; no clear D gene. The CDR3 is 14 residues long. Germline values: CDR1 MDHEN, CDR2 SYDVKM. With 1 base removed from V and 5 bases from J, the gap between germline ends came to 11 bases. The CDR3 sequence: CASSLYMGKTEAFF. The CDR3 nucleotides read TGTGCCAGCAGTTTATATATGGGGAAGACTGAAGCTTTCTTT.

The chain couples TRBV18 to TRBJ1-3; D remains ambiguous. From germline, CDR1 is KGHSH and CDR2 LQKENI. V dropped 3 bases and J dropped 0 bases, with 6 bases sitting between them. This CDR3 spans 14 amino acids. Here the CDR3 DNA reads TGTGCCAGCTCACCGATTCTCTCTGGAAACACCATATATTTT. Amino acid sequence: CASSPILSGNTIYF.

The chain joins TRBV7-8 to TRBJ2-7; TRBD1 aligns across 7 bases. Unmatched junction bases numbered 8, after V lost 0 bases and J lost 3 bases. Germline V CDR1 and CDR2: SGHVS, FQNEAQ. The length of the CDR3 is 16 residues. Here the CDR3 reads CASSLAGDSVIYEQYF. DNA for the CDR3: TGTGCCAGCAGCTTAGCGGGGGACAGTGTTATCTACGAGCAGTACTTC.

The chain recombines TRBV10-3 with TRBJ2-7, with D possibly being TRBD1 or TRBD2 (5 bases each). The CDR3 is made up of 15 amino acids. The V end was cut by 0 bases, the J end by 4 bases, with 13 bases between. Per the germline V gene, CDR1 is ENHRY and CDR2 is SYGVKD. Written as DNA, the CDR3 is TGTGCCATCAGTGAGTCGGTCGGGGCTAGTTACGAGCAGTACTTC. As protein: CAISESVGASYEQYF.

The chain joins TRBV30 to TRBJ1-1; 11 bases fit TRBD1. Germline-derived CDR1 and CDR2 are GTSNPN and SVGIG (reference sequence). Trimming cost V 3 bases and J 5 bases; bases outside gene matches: 2. The CDR3 is 13 residues long. The DNA of the CDR3 is TGTGCCTGGAGGGGACAGGGGGATACTGAAGCTTTCTTT. As protein: CAWRGQGDTEAFF.

The chain is built from TRBV30 and TRBJ1-3; unclear D gene. V lost 0 bases, J lost 6 bases, and 3 bases lay in between. Germline V gene sequence: CDR1 GTSNPN, CDR2 SVGIG (reference sequence). The CDR3 is 11 amino acids. This CDR3 reads CAWSVKNTIYF. CDR3 nucleotide sequence: TGTGCCTGGAGTGTTAAAAACACCATATATTTT.

The gene calls are TRBV6-8 and TRBJ2-3; TRBD2 matches 8 bases. V shed 5 bases and J 3 bases; nucleotides not matched to a gene: 7. From germline, CDR1 is MNHGY and CDR2 SAAAGT. The CDR3 sequence is 15 residues long. The CDR3 loop reads CASSASGGGTDTQYF. In DNA form, the CDR3 reads TGTGCCAGCAGTGCCAGCGGGGGAGGTACAGATACGCAGTATTTT.

V gene TRBV11-3 combines with J gene TRBJ2-4; 11 bases match TRBD1. The junction had 11 bases not matched to a gene; V was cut back by 5 bases and J by 2 bases. Germline V gene lookup returns CDR1 SGHNT and CDR2 YENEEA. The CDR3 runs 18 residues. The CDR3 DNA is TGTGCCAGCAGCCGAAATATCCGGGACAGGGGGACCAAAAACATTCAGTACTTC. Translated, it gives CASSRNIRDRGTKNIQYF. The variable domain in full, completed from reference TRBV11-3 and TRBJ2-4, reads EAGVVQSPRYKIIEKKQPVAFWCNPISGHNTLYWYLQNLGQGPELLIRYENEEAVDDSQLPKDRFSAERLKGVDSTLKIQPAELGDSAVYLCASSRNIRDRGTKNIQYFGAGTRLSVL.

The chain carries TRBV28 and TRBJ1-2, with 9 bases matching TRBD1. The CDR3 runs 15 residues. Germline CDR1 is MDHEN and CDR2 is SYDVKM. After removal of 3 bases from V and 7 bases from J, the junction contained 9 bases not matched to a gene. The CDR3 loop is CASSFVTGGARGYTF. CDR3 bases: TGTGCCAGCAGTTTTGTAACAGGGGGCGCCCGTGGCTACACCTTC.

V is TRBV6-7 and J is TRBJ1-1, with 11 bases that match TRBD1. TRBV6-7 carries the ORF label, with uncertain function. The CDR3 contains 14 residues. Losses at the gene ends were 6 bases for V and 7 bases for J; bases not matched to a gene: 7. This chain's CDR3 is CASRDRGRIHEAFF. CDR3 nucleotides: TGTGCCAGCAGGGACAGGGGGCGAATTCATGAAGCTTTCTTT.

Details on this clone: The junction departs from germline at one end; a sequencing error may be responsible. The chain links TRBV6-8 to TRBJ2-5; the D is unclear. Germline V gives CDR1 MNHGY, CDR2 SAAAGT. The CDR3 covers 13 residues. The chain's CDR3 is CAISQPPQETQYF. As DNA, the CDR3 is TGTGCCATCAGTCAGCCCCCTCAAGAGACCCAGTACTTC.

The gene calls are TRBV11-3 and TRBJ2-1; perhaps TRBD2 as D (7 bases). This CDR3 is built from 16 residues. The germline V gene has CDR1 SGHNT and CDR2 YENEEA. V lost 7 bases to trimming and J lost 1 base, with 17 bases between them. The CDR3 reads CASTRLAGASYNEQFF. CDR3 coding DNA: TGTGCCAGCACCCGGTTGGCGGGGGCATCCTACAATGAGCAGTTCTTC.